One sample yielded the 20 T cell receptor beta chains listed below, sequenced in a study of cytomegalovirus exposure and HLA in healthy donors. The PCR made use of 60 Vbeta and 13 Jbeta primers. The repertoire was sequenced with immunoSEQ multiplex PCR; TCRdb's copy has only in-frame clones and lacks some. The sample consists of about 160,000 clones, about 85% of them appearing once. The sample taken for sequencing was PBMCs. All receptors come from a young man in good health and CMV-seropositive.

This chain joins TRBV20-1 and TRBJ2-1; D remains unclear. The V and J ends lost 5 bases and 4 bases respectively, with 3 bases between them. The germline gives CDR1 DFQATT, CDR2 SNEGSKA (reference sequence). The CDR3 is made up of 10 amino acids. Here the CDR3 reads CSALYNEQFF. Here the CDR3 DNA reads TGCAGTGCTCTATACAATGAGCAGTTCTTC.

The V call is TRBV9, the J call TRBJ2-6; a weak D match, TRBD2 (5 bases). The CDR3 extends over 17 amino acids. The germline V gene encodes CDR1 SGDLS and CDR2 YYNGEE. Trimming pared 2 bases from V and 0 bases from J, leaving 12 bases between. For the CDR3, the DNA is TGTGCCAGCAGCGTCCTAGGACGGGACTCTGGGGCCAACGTCCTGACTTTC. Encoded protein: CASSVLGRDSGANVLTF. Using reference TRBV9 and TRBJ2-6 for the parts outside the CDR3, the full variable domain is DSGVTQTPKHLITATGQRVTLRCSPRSGDLSVYWYQQSLDQGLQFLIQYYNGEERAKGNILERFSAQQFPDLHSELNLSSLELGDSALYFCASSVLGRDSGANVLTFGAGSRLTVL.

This clone showed up just once. The chain carries TRBV4-1 and TRBJ2-7, with 7 bases that match TRBD2. Germline trimming cut 4 bases from V and 3 bases from J; bases unmatched to any gene: 9. Per germline, CDR1 MGHRA and CDR2 YSYEKL. CDR3 length equals 15 residues. Here the CDR3 reads CASSLIGLEGYEQYF. For the CDR3, the DNA is TGCGCCAGCAGCCTAATCGGACTAGAAGGCTACGAGCAGTACTTC.

The chain is built from TRBV27 and TRBJ1-6, with no clear D. The CDR3 extends over 14 amino acids. Germline loops: CDR1 MNHEY, CDR2 SMNVEV (reference sequence). V shed 4 bases and J shed 7 bases, with 11 bases lying between them. DNA for the CDR3: TGTGCCAGCAGTTCACAAACGGGGAATTCACCCCTCCACTTT. It is translated as CASSSQTGNSPLHF.

The chain joins TRBV7-9 to TRBJ2-7; 11 bases map to TRBD2. CDR1 and CDR2 from the germline V gene are SEHNR and FQNEAQ (reference sequence). This CDR3 has 15 amino acids. The J segment lost 5 bases and the V segment lost 5 bases, leaving 8 bases of the junction unmatched. The CDR3 sequence is CASSPIAGGPDEQYF. As DNA, the CDR3 is TGTGCCAGCAGCCCAATAGCGGGGGGGCCCGACGAGCAGTACTTC.

To note about this clone: At one boundary the junction diverges from the germline segment, which might be a read error. The chain carries TRBV7-9 and TRBJ2-3; 7 nucleotides line up with TRBD2. This CDR3 is 12 amino acids long. Germline lookup yields CDR1 SEHNR and CDR2 FQNEAQ (reference sequence). The CDR3: CSSSSTSNTQYF. CDR3 DNA sequence: TGTTCCAGCAGCTCGACTAGCAATACGCAGTATTTT.

The CDR3 nucleotides read TGCAGCGTTCTGGACCCGGACAATGGTGAAAAACTGTTTTTT. Encoded protein: CSVLDPDNGEKLFF. The rearrangement links TRBV29-1 to TRBJ1-4; possible D gene TRBD1, 5 bases. CDR3 length: 14 amino acids. Germline loops: CDR1 SQVTM, CDR2 ANQGSEA. Trimming stripped 5 bases from V and 7 bases from J, with 17 bases between.

V gene TRBV23-1 combines with J gene TRBJ2-7; D call uncertain. TRBV23-1 counts as an open reading frame of uncertain function. V was pared by 0 bases and J by 5 bases, with 11 bases between. The CDR3 runs 14 residues. CDR3 in amino acids: CASSQSGMKNEQYF. The DNA for the CDR3 is TGCGCCAGCAGTCAATCTGGCATGAAGAACGAGCAGTACTTC.

This clone has a handful of counts. The chain joins TRBV6-5 to TRBJ2-7; 7 nucleotides align to TRBD2. J gave up 3 bases and V 5 bases, and 10 bases lay outside the gene matches. CDR3 length: 15 amino acids. The V gene's germline CDR1 is MNHEY and CDR2 SVGAGI. The CDR3 loop is CASSGEGLVGYEQYF. The DNA of the CDR3 is TGTGCCAGCAGTGGGGAGGGTCTTGTCGGCTACGAGCAGTACTTC.

This sequence joins TRBV6-1 and TRBJ2-7, with unresolved D. Trimming shortened V by 6 bases and J by 2 bases, and 5 bases separated the two germline ends. The CDR3 has 11 residues. CDR1 and CDR2 from the germline V gene are MNHNS and SASEGT. The DNA of the CDR3 is TGTGCCAGCAGGCTAGCCTACGAGCAGTACTTC. Protein: CASRLAYEQYF.

The chain couples TRBV10-3 to TRBJ1-2; D may be TRBD1 (5 bases). The CDR3 extends over 14 amino acids. Germline CDR1 is ENHRY and CDR2 is SYGVKD. Trimming shortened V by 8 bases and J by 6 bases, and 19 bases separated the two germline ends. For the CDR3, the DNA is TGTGCCATCTCCCCTGGGGTCAGGGCGGATGGCTACACCTTC. Its protein is CAISPGVRADGYTF.

This clone was observed a handful of times. The chain carries TRBV19 and TRBJ2-3; TRBD1 aligns across 9 bases. J gave up 3 bases and V 4 bases, and 5 bases lay outside the gene matches. The germline gives CDR1 LNHDA, CDR2 SQIVND (reference sequence). CDR3 length: 15 residues. The CDR3 nucleotides read TGTGCCAGTAGTAGAGGGACAGGGAGGACAGATACGCAGTATTTT. This translates into CASSRGTGRTDTQYF. Full variable domain (outside the CDR3, taken from reference TRBV19 and TRBJ2-3): DGGITQSPKYLFRKEGQNVTLSCEQNLNHDAMYWYRQDPGQGLRLIYYSQIVNDFQKGDIAEGYSVSREKKESFPLTVTSAQKNPTAFYLCASSRGTGRTDTQYFGPGTRLTVL.

V gene TRBV9 combines with J gene TRBJ2-5; 8 bases agree with TRBD2. The germline gives CDR1 SGDLS, CDR2 YYNGEE. This CDR3 contains 15 residues. After removal of 0 bases from V and 11 bases from J, the junction contained 12 bases not matched to a gene. The CDR3 reads CASSVVGTSSAEQYF. The DNA of the CDR3 is TGTGCCAGCAGCGTAGTTGGGACTAGTTCGGCTGAGCAGTACTTC.

The chain employs TRBV19 and TRBJ1-4; possibly TRBD1 for D (5 bases). This CDR3 region has 14 residues. V was clipped by 6 bases and J by 3 bases, with 11 bases between them. The germline gives CDR1 LNHDA, CDR2 SQIVND (reference sequence). CDR3 in amino acids: CASRQQESNEKLFF. CDR3 nucleotide sequence: TGTGCCAGTAGGCAACAGGAGTCTAATGAAAAACTGTTTTTT.

The V and J genes are TRBV28 and TRBJ2-3; D possibly corresponds to TRBD1 (6 bases). Trimming stripped 3 bases from V and 2 bases from J, with 12 bases between. Germline values: CDR1 MDHEN, CDR2 SYDVKM. The CDR3 extends over 15 amino acids. The CDR3 region has the DNA TGTGCCAGCAGTTTCGGACAGCTAGACACAGATACGCAGTATTTT. Translating gives CASSFGQLDTDTQYF.

The chain uses TRBV27 and TRBJ2-5, with TRBD2 identical over 9 bases. The CDR3 extends over 16 amino acids. Per the germline V gene, CDR1 is MNHEY and CDR2 is SMNVEV (reference sequence). The trim removed 3 bases at V and 4 bases at J, leaving 9 bases unmatched. Here the CDR3 reads CASSFRSGGVGETQYF. Written as DNA, the CDR3 is TGTGCCAGCAGTTTTCGTAGCGGGGGCGTCGGAGAGACCCAGTACTTC.

This chain uses TRBV7-9 with TRBJ2-7; TRBD1 aligns across 10 bases. CDR3 size: 15 residues. Germline CDR1 reads SEHNR; CDR2 reads FQNEAQ (reference sequence). With 5 bases clipped from V and 12 bases from J, the junction kept 16 bases outside the gene matches. In DNA, the CDR3 is TGTGCCAGCAGCCGAACGGACAGGGGGGGGATTAAGCGGTACTTC. As protein: CASSRTDRGGIKRYF.

This clone appeared once. The genes are TRBV6-5 and TRBJ1-2; D remains unclear. CDR1 MNHEY and CDR2 SVGAGI come from the germline V gene. Trimming removed 6 bases from V and 0 bases from J, with 8 bases in between. This CDR3 has 13 residues. The CDR3 DNA follows: TGTGCCAGCAGCCCTCGGGCTAACTATGGCTACACCTTC. Translated, it gives CASSPRANYGYTF.

In nucleotides, the CDR3 is TGTGCCAGCATGTACAGGAAGACCGGGGAGCTGTTTTTT. Residues: CASMYRKTGELFF. V usage is TRBV25-1 and J usage is TRBJ2-2; D might be TRBD1 (5 bases). Germline CDR1 MGHDK, CDR2 SYGVNS. The ends were cut back, 7 bases at V and 5 bases at J, with 11 bases in the middle. The CDR3 covers 13 residues.

The chain joins TRBV30 to TRBJ1-6; TRBD1 matches at 7 bases. Germline V gene lookup returns CDR1 GTSNPN and CDR2 SVGIG (reference sequence). V gave up 5 bases and J gave up 4 bases; unmatched junction bases: 11. This CDR3 has 16 amino acids. The CDR3 sequence is CAWDEIRTGYNSPLHF. Written as DNA, the CDR3 is TGTGCCTGGGACGAGATTCGGACAGGTTATAATTCACCCCTCCACTTT.